A single sample is the source of the 22 T cell receptor beta chains below, sequenced in a study of blood T cell repertoires in COVID-19 (dated by TCRdb to 2020 to 2021). Libraries were built with the immunoSEQ multiplex PCR assay. TCRdb retrieved this table from immuneACCESS and kept in-frame rearrangements only. Not all clones are present; in checked studies, unresolved V genes account for under half, and no reason is known for the remainder. The sample yields 450,000 to 500,000 clones; around 85% were counted once. The ten largest clones capture just over 8% of the sample. The specimen sequenced was PBMCs or T cells enriched from blood (not recorded which). Receptor source: an older woman who had recovered from COVID-19.

The CDR3 DNA sequence: TGTGCCAGCAGAAAATTACTAGCGGGGGGGAACAATGAGCAGTTCTTC. Its translation is CASRKLLAGGNNEQFF. The genes are TRBV2 and TRBJ2-1, with TRBD2 matching 13 bases. V trimming: 6 bases; J trimming: 5 bases; junction bases outside the gene matches: 7. The CDR3 extends over 16 amino acids. Germline V gives CDR1 SNHLY, CDR2 FYNNEI. Full variable domain (outside the CDR3, taken from reference TRBV2 and TRBJ2-1): EPEVTQTPSHQVTQMGQEVILRCVPISNHLYFYWYRQILGQKVEFLVSFYNNEISEKSEIFDDQFSVERPDGSNFTLKIRSTKLEDSAMYFCASRKLLAGGNNEQFFGPGTRLTVL.

V and J are TRBV13 and TRBJ1-2; a weak D match, TRBD1 (5 bases). This CDR3 spans 15 amino acids. Germline-derived CDR1 and CDR2 are PRHDT and FYEKMQ (reference sequence). V dropped 5 bases and J dropped 7 bases, with 20 bases sitting between them. The CDR3 loop is CASSPSRGVAVGYTF. For the CDR3, the DNA is TGTGCCAGCAGCCCGTCCCGGGGGGTGGCGGTTGGCTACACCTTC.

The chain employs TRBV5-6 and TRBJ2-3; 10 bases are a match to TRBD2. J lost 1 base, V lost 4 bases, and 6 bases had no gene match. This CDR3 has 16 amino acids. Germline values: CDR1 SGHDT, CDR2 YYEEEE. In nucleotides, the CDR3 is TGTGCCAGCAGCCCAATAGCGGGGGGACGCACAGATACGCAGTATTTT. Amino acid sequence: CASSPIAGGRTDTQYF.

The genes are TRBV6-1 and TRBJ2-7; TRBD1 aligns across 7 bases. The V gene's germline CDR1 is MNHNS and CDR2 SASEGT. CDR3 length: 16 residues. Trimming removed 0 bases from V and 5 bases from J; junction bases left unmatched: 10. CDR3 sequence: CASSEALNRGVHEQYF. The CDR3 nucleotides are TGTGCCAGCAGTGAAGCGCTTAACAGGGGTGTCCACGAGCAGTACTTC.

The rearrangement links TRBV7-6 to TRBJ1-4; no clear D gene. This CDR3 is 17 amino acids long. Germline CDR1 is SGHVS and CDR2 is FNYEAQ. V was cut by 1 base and J by 0 bases, with 12 bases left in between. CDR3 in amino acids: CASSLVGPSSTNEKLFF. CDR3 bases: TGTGCCAGCAGCTTAGTTGGCCCCTCCTCAACTAATGAAAAACTGTTTTTT. Complete variable domain (other parts from reference TRBV7-6 and TRBJ1-4): GAGVSQSPRYKVTKRGQDVALRCDPISGHVSLYWYRQALGQGPEFLTYFNYEAQQDKSGLPNDRFSAERPEGSISTLTIQRTEQRDSAMYRCASSLVGPSSTNEKLFFGSGTQLSVL.

The rearrangement links TRBV5-1 to TRBJ1-2; 7 bases match TRBD1. Germline V gene sequence: CDR1 SGHRS, CDR2 YFSETQ. The CDR3 consists of 15 residues. J was trimmed by 1 base and V by 3 bases; bases with no gene match: 6. The DNA of the CDR3 is TGCGCCAGCAGCTGGGACAGCAAAAGTAACTATGGCTACACCTTC. It codes for CASSWDSKSNYGYTF.

The chain uses TRBV20-1 and TRBJ1-2; 7 positions agree with TRBD1. The CDR3 extends over 14 amino acids. The V gene end was trimmed by 6 bases and the J gene end by 0 bases; junction bases not matched to a gene: 7. Germline loops: CDR1 DFQATT, CDR2 SNEGSKA (reference sequence). The CDR3: CSASKGAPNYGYTF. The CDR3 nucleotides read TGCAGTGCGAGTAAGGGGGCGCCTAACTATGGCTACACCTTC.

The genes are TRBV3-1 (or the pseudogene TRBV3-2) and TRBJ2-5; the match to TRBD1 covers 8 bases. V dropped 4 bases and J dropped 3; count of bases not matched to a gene: 10. The CDR3 length is 16 residues. Germline V gives CDR1 LGHDT, CDR2 YNNKEL (reference sequence). CDR3: CASSPGQGLGEETQYF. The CDR3, as DNA: TGTGCCAGCAGCCCAGGACAGGGACTTGGGGAAGAGACCCAGTACTTC.

The V gene is TRBV5-6, the J gene TRBJ1-1; D call uncertain. This CDR3 region has 12 residues. Trimming cost V 4 bases and J 5 bases, with 9 bases left between them. Germline-derived CDR1 and CDR2 are SGHDT and YYEEEE. CDR3 sequence (DNA): TGTGCCAGCAGCCTGTCTGTAACTGAAGCTTTCTTT. It codes for CASSLSVTEAFF.

The chain is built from TRBV3-1 (or the pseudogene TRBV3-2) and TRBJ1-1, with a weak D call TRBD1 (6 bases). The CDR3 is made up of 16 amino acids. Trimming shortened V by 6 bases and J by 0 bases, and 17 bases separated the two germline ends. Germline V CDR1 and CDR2: LGHDT, YNNKEL (reference sequence). CDR3 nucleotides: TGTGCCAGCAGTCCCAGGGGAGGGCCCTTGAACACTGAAGCTTTCTTT. Amino acids: CASSPRGGPLNTEAFF.

The J gene is TRBJ2-5, the V gene TRBV18, with TRBD2 matching 12 bases. V dropped 3 bases and J dropped 1; count of bases not matched to a gene: 3. The CDR3 length is 16 residues. Germline loops: CDR1 KGHSH, CDR2 LQKENI. Written as DNA, the CDR3 is TGTGCCAGCTCACCTGGACTAGCGGGGACCCAAGAGACCCAGTACTTC. Protein sequence: CASSPGLAGTQETQYF.

V usage is TRBV7-5 and J usage is TRBJ2-7; TRBD2 reflects the table's D call only, with no check against the DNA. TRBV7-5 is tagged as a pseudogene. The CDR3 runs to 17 residues. CDR3 sequence: CARSLVPRTSGSYEQYF. CDR3 DNA: TGTGCCAGAAGCTTAGTTCCCCGGACTAGCGGGAGCTACGAGCAGTACTTC.

This clone has ten or more counts. The rearrangement links TRBV2 to TRBJ2-7; 14 bases are shared with TRBD2. The CDR3 has 14 amino acids. The junction had 4 bases not matched to a gene; V was cut back by 6 bases and J by 6 bases. Germline V gene lookup returns CDR1 SNHLY and CDR2 FYNNEI. CDR3 in amino acids: CASRLGLAGAEQYV. As DNA, the CDR3 is TGTGCCAGCAGGCTGGGACTAGCGGGGGCCGAGCAGTACGTC.

The chain links TRBV6-5 to TRBJ2-2, with TRBD2 matching 7 bases. There are 14 residues in the CDR3. Trimming took 10 bases from V and 4 from J; bases not matched to a gene: 9. Germline V gene lookup returns CDR1 MNHEY and CDR2 SVGAGI. The CDR3 nucleotides are TGTGCCACCCGGGCGGGGGTAGGCACCGGGGAGCTGTTTTTT. This translates into CATRAGVGTGELFF.

This chain links TRBV30 with TRBJ2-5; D gene ambiguous. The CDR3 consists of 14 residues. V was clipped by 4 bases and J by 1 base, with 13 bases between them. Per germline, CDR1 GTSNPN and CDR2 SVGIG (reference sequence). CDR3 amino acids: CAWTLTGSQETQYF. The CDR3 DNA follows: TGTGCCTGGACCTTGACTGGCAGCCAAGAGACCCAGTACTTC.

The J gene is TRBJ2-1, the V gene TRBV4-1; D might be TRBD1 (7 bases). The germline V gene has CDR1 MGHRA and CDR2 YSYEKL. Trimming stripped 2 bases from V and 4 bases from J, with 15 bases between. CDR3 length equals 16 residues. CDR3 sequence: CASSQSNRGLYNEQFF. The CDR3 DNA reads TGCGCCAGCAGCCAATCCAACAGGGGACTGTACAATGAGCAGTTCTTC.

This rearrangement joins TRBV9 to TRBJ2-3; 11 bases line up with TRBD2. The trim removed 0 bases at V and 4 bases at J, leaving 13 bases unmatched. CDR3 length equals 19 residues. Germline V gives CDR1 SGDLS, CDR2 YYNGEE. CDR3 protein: CASSVVGSGGAGSSDTQYF. The CDR3, as DNA: TGTGCCAGCAGCGTAGTAGGTAGCGGGGGGGCCGGTTCCTCAGATACGCAGTATTTT.

This sequence joins TRBV19 and TRBJ2-3; 10 nucleotides match TRBD2. This CDR3 has 14 amino acids. Trimming removed 6 bases from V and 1 base from J; junction bases left unmatched: 1. From germline, CDR1 is LNHDA and CDR2 SQIVND (reference sequence). CDR3 nucleotide sequence: TGTGCCAGTAGGCTAGCGGGGGGCACAGATACGCAGTATTTT. It translates to CASRLAGGTDTQYF.

J is TRBJ1-5 and V is TRBV5-1, with 9 positions matching TRBD1. Germline V lookup: CDR1 SGHRS, CDR2 YFSETQ. The J segment lost 5 bases and the V segment lost 4 bases, leaving 4 bases of the junction unmatched. This CDR3 has 14 amino acids. The CDR3 region is CASSTGTGYQPQHF. Written as DNA, the CDR3 is TGCGCCAGCAGCACCGGGACAGGGTATCAGCCCCAGCATTTT.

This sequence joins TRBV6-6 and TRBJ1-1; 8 nucleotides align to TRBD1. This CDR3 has 13 amino acids. The germline V gene has CDR1 MNHNY and CDR2 SVGAGI (reference sequence). Trimming removed 6 bases from V and 4 bases from J; junction bases left unmatched: 4. The CDR3 reads CASRRQGATEAFF. CDR3 bases: TGTGCCAGCAGACGTCAGGGGGCCACTGAAGCTTTCTTT.

This clone showed up just a few times. The V call is TRBV25-1, the J call TRBJ1-6; 11 bases align to TRBD1. CDR1 and CDR2 from the germline V gene are MGHDK and SYGVNS. V shed 5 bases and J 7 bases; nucleotides not matched to a gene: 4. CDR3 length: 15 amino acids. In nucleotides, the CDR3 is TGTGCCAGCAGTCCCCGGACAGGGGGCAATTCACCCCTCCACTTT. This gives the protein CASSPRTGGNSPLHF.

The V call is TRBV9, the J call TRBJ2-1; TRBD1 is a possible D gene (6 bases). The CDR3 has 16 residues. The V end was cut by 3 bases, the J end by 0 bases, with 13 bases between. Germline values: CDR1 SGDLS, CDR2 YYNGEE. The CDR3 coding sequence is TGTGCCAGCAGCGGGGGGCCCTTAAGCTCCTACAATGAGCAGTTCTTC. This translates into CASSGGPLSSYNEQFF.